Reported below is one T cell receptor beta chain. The sample is drawn from a study of blood T cell repertoires in COVID-19. Per the original methods: By means of reference gene primer amplification, nucleated cell counts were estimated. Produced via immunoSEQ multiplex PCR; TCRdb's table is partial and in-frame only. The V and J calls and the clone size are those of that table, but D and trimming were determined from the DNA. The sample includes 250,000 or so clones, approximately 85% of them seen just once. The CDR3 runs to 16 residues. V was pared by 0 bases and J by 6 bases, with 5 bases of the junction left unmatched. Germline V lookup: CDR1 SGHNT, CDR2 YYREEE (reference sequence).

This clonotype was sampled from a man in his forties or fifties with acute or convalescent COVID-19. Sequencing was performed on peripheral blood. This rearrangement joins TRBV5-4 to TRBJ2-3; TRBD2 aligns across 12 bases. The CDR3 bases are TGTGCCAGCAGCTTGGGGCTACTAGCGGGGGGTGATACGCAGTATTTT. This sequence encodes CASSLGLLAGGDTQYF. Drawing the rest from reference TRBV5-4 and TRBJ2-3, the complete variable domain is ETGVTQSPTHLIKTRGQQVTLRCSSQSGHNTVSWYQQALGQGPQFIFQYYREEENGRGNFPPRFSGLQFPNYSSELNVNALELDDSALYLCASSLGLLAGGDTQYFGPGTRLTVL.